This TCR beta chain was sequenced in a study of blood T cell repertoires in COVID-19. Study details: Samples came from the United States, Italy and Spain, spanning acute and convalescent COVID-19.

This clone was seen a single time. In germline, CDR1 is KGHDR, CDR2 SFDVKD. The V gene end was trimmed by 5 bases and the J gene end by 8 bases; junction bases not matched to a gene: 16. The CDR3 sequence is 17 residues long. Repertoires were generated with immunoSEQ multiplex PCR, while TCRdb's copy carries only in-frame clones and drops some. The sample shows under 250,000 clones, roughly 84% of them seen only once. The origin of this receptor is a man between 45 and 60 years old with active or convalescent COVID-19. The chain carries TRBV24-1 and TRBJ1-1; 10 bases map to TRBD1. The sample was peripheral blood. For the CDR3, the DNA is TGTGCCACCAGTGTCCGCCTTGGGGACAGGGGATCGGGAGAAGCTTTCTTT. It codes for CATSVRLGDRGSGEAFF.